This record concerns one T cell receptor (beta chain) sequence. Germline loops: CDR1 SQVTM, CDR2 ANQGSEA. This CDR3 is built from 13 residues. V shed 7 bases, J shed 0 bases, and the junction held 1 base outside the gene matches. TCRdb's copy holds only in-frame clones and misses some; the assay was immunoSEQ multiplex PCR. The data contain roughly 270,000 clones, 82% of them singletons. The record originates from a study of blood T cell repertoires in COVID-19. Sequences were obtained from PBMCs or T cells enriched from blood (not recorded which). The rearrangement uses TRBV29-1 and TRBJ2-1, with 9 positions matching TRBD1. This clonotype was sampled from a man between 40 and 49 years old who had been exposed to COVID-19. The CDR3 sequence: CSATGGSYNEQFF. The CDR3 bases are TGCAGCGCGACAGGGGGCTCCTACAATGAGCAGTTCTTC.